Shown below are 26 T cell receptor beta chains from a single sample sequenced in a study of T cell repertoires in aging, cancer and after chemotherapy (dated by TCRdb to about 2019). TCR beta rearrangements were amplified from genomic DNA extracted from peripheral blood rather than from sorted cells or RNA. Instrument on record: Illumina MiSeq. Using a mixed TRB-A/B primer pool, multiplex touch-down PCR amplified rearranged TRB sequences covering the V, D and J segments. TCRdb reanalyzed the raw reads on its own, using fastp at Q25 for trimming and MiXCR for clone calling, and kept in-frame beta chains. Duplicate CDR3 protein sequences are folded into a single record with the most common DNA and genes. For this sample there are just under 10,000 distinct CDR3 sequences; roughly a third appear just once. Of the sample, approximately 2.6% is held by the ten largest clones. Source material: blood. The source of these receptors is a human donor in good health.

This clonotype is classed as medium-sized. V and J are TRBV11-3 and TRBJ2-3; 14 nucleotides match TRBD2. Trimming removed 5 bases from V and 4 bases from J; junction bases left unmatched: 5. This CDR3 contains 16 residues. Per germline, CDR1 SGHNT and CDR2 YENEEA. CDR3 protein: CASSPKGLAGADTQYF. CDR3 DNA sequence: TGTGCCAGCAGCCCGAAGGGACTAGCGGGGGCAGATACGCAGTATTTT.

The chain has TRBV19 and TRBJ2-1; either TRBD1 or TRBD2 may fit D (5 bases each). V shed 0 bases and J shed 2 bases, with 17 bases lying between them. The CDR3 length is 18 residues. CDR1 and CDR2 from the germline V gene are LNHDA and SQIVND (reference sequence). For the CDR3, the DNA is TGTGCCAGTAGTATAGACCGGGGACCGGGACCCACCTACAATGAGCAGTTCTTC. Amino acid sequence: CASSIDRGPGPTYNEQFF.

The genes are TRBV20-1 and TRBJ1-1; D call uncertain. The V end was cut by 4 bases, the J end by 7 bases, with 10 bases between. CDR3 length equals 11 residues. The germline V gene has CDR1 DFQATT and CDR2 SNEGSKA (reference sequence). The CDR3 nucleotides are TGCAGTGCTACCCACCAGGATGAAGCTTTCTTT. Its translation: CSATHQDEAFF.

Only a few counts were recorded for this clonotype. The CDR3 protein is CASRTPGGPEAFF. In DNA, the CDR3 is TGTGCCAGCAGAACCCCCGGGGGACCTGAAGCTTTCTTT. The J gene is TRBJ1-1, the V gene TRBV27, with D tentatively TRBD1 (5 bases). Germline values: CDR1 MNHEY, CDR2 SMNVEV (reference sequence). This CDR3 contains 13 residues. Trimming pared 6 bases from V and 6 bases from J, leaving 14 bases between.

This CDR3 is CSARGSGTDWMQYF. In DNA, the CDR3 is TGCAGTGCTAGGGGTTCGGGGACTGACTGGATGCAGTACTTC. The chain carries TRBV20-1 and TRBJ2-7; possible D gene TRBD2, 6 bases. In germline, CDR1 is DFQATT, CDR2 SNEGSKA (reference sequence). The V and J ends lost 3 bases and 9 bases respectively, with 21 bases between them. CDR3 length: 14 amino acids.

V usage is TRBV20-1 and J usage is TRBJ2-1; 7 bases fit TRBD1. The CDR3 totals 19 residues. The V gene end was trimmed by 0 bases and the J gene end by 4 bases; junction bases not matched to a gene: 18. In germline, CDR1 is DFQATT, CDR2 SNEGSKA (reference sequence). CDR3 in amino acids: CSARDRALLWPGGYNEQFF. The CDR3, as DNA: TGCAGTGCTAGAGATCGGGCACTCCTATGGCCAGGGGGATACAATGAGCAGTTCTTC.

The V call is TRBV19, the J call TRBJ2-7; 8 bases align to TRBD1. The J segment lost 3 bases and the V segment lost 3 bases, leaving 7 bases of the junction unmatched. CDR3 length equals 15 residues. CDR1 LNHDA and CDR2 SQIVND come from the germline V gene (reference sequence). The chain's CDR3 is CASSITGQGNYEQYF. The CDR3 region has the DNA TGTGCCAGTAGTATCACCGGACAGGGTAACTACGAGCAGTACTTC.

This clonotype was found a few times. The CDR3 nucleotides are TGTGCCAGCAGGAAGGACAGGGCCTTCAAACAGCCCCAGCATTTT. This codes for CASRKDRAFKQPQHF. The gene calls are TRBV6-1 and TRBJ1-5; 8 bases are a match to TRBD1. V trimming: 6 bases; J trimming: 7 bases; junction bases outside the gene matches: 11. Germline V CDR1 and CDR2: MNHNS, SASEGT. The CDR3 contains 15 residues.

J is TRBJ2-6 and V is TRBV6-1; D unresolved. The CDR3 extends over 15 amino acids. Between the trimmed V and J ends, which lost 3 bases and 1 base, there was a span of 7 bases. The V gene's germline CDR1 is MNHNS and CDR2 SASEGT. CDR3 in amino acids: CASSDTSSGANVLTF. The CDR3 DNA follows: TGTGCCAGCAGTGATACAAGTTCTGGGGCCAACGTCCTGACTTTC.

The genes are TRBV6-5 and TRBJ1-6, with unresolved D. V was trimmed by 5 bases and J by 7 bases, leaving 9 bases between them. The germline V gene has CDR1 MNHEY and CDR2 SVGAGI. The CDR3 runs to 13 residues. The CDR3 bases are TGTGCCAGCAGTACAGTGATAAATTCACCCCTCCACTTT. It translates to CASSTVINSPLHF.

This clonotype has a single count. The chain is built from TRBV27 and TRBJ1-5; 8 nucleotides align to TRBD1. With V trimmed by 5 bases and J by 4 bases, 10 bases remained unmatched. Germline CDR1 reads MNHEY; CDR2 reads SMNVEV (reference sequence). The CDR3 runs to 16 residues. CDR3 DNA: TGTGCCAGCAGTCCCTTCGACAGGGGACTTAATCAGCCCCAGCATTTT. Its protein is CASSPFDRGLNQPQHF.

On this clonotype: It may be a read error: a sequence one base away is much more abundant. The chain links TRBV27 to TRBJ2-1; no clear D gene. Germline CDR1 reads MNHEY; CDR2 reads SMNVEV (reference sequence). There are 10 residues in the CDR3. CDR3 residues: CGGVFNEQFF. The CDR3 nucleotides read TGTGGCGGTGTTTTCAATGAGCAGTTCTTC.

The sample holds a few counts of this clonotype. V gene TRBV11-3 combines with J gene TRBJ1-1; a weak D match, TRBD1 (5 bases). With 4 bases removed from V and 4 bases from J, the gap between germline ends came to 13 bases. Germline V gene sequence: CDR1 SGHNT, CDR2 YENEEA. The CDR3 runs to 14 residues. The chain's CDR3 is CASSYRGGGTEAFF. In DNA, the CDR3 is TGTGCCAGCAGCTATAGGGGAGGAGGCACTGAAGCTTTCTTT.

This clonotype was counted once. The chain is built from TRBV6-6 and TRBJ2-1, with 12 bases aligning to TRBD2. Trimming at V came to 6 bases and at J to 3 bases, leaving 9 bases not matched to a gene. The CDR3 consists of 17 residues. Germline values: CDR1 MNHNY, CDR2 SVGAGI (reference sequence). DNA of the CDR3: TGTGCCAGCAGGAAGACTAGCGGGAGTATCCACTACAATGAGCAGTTCTTC. This gives the protein CASRKTSGSIHYNEQFF.

This clonotype is termed medium-sized. V is TRBV29-1 and J is TRBJ1-2; 9 nucleotides line up with TRBD1. J lost 4 bases, V lost 3 bases, and 6 bases had no gene match. The CDR3 has 14 amino acids. Germline lookup yields CDR1 SQVTM and CDR2 ANQGSEA. The CDR3 here is CSVELGQGSYGYTF. CDR3 in DNA: TGCAGCGTTGAGTTGGGACAGGGCTCCTATGGCTACACCTTC.

The V and J genes are TRBV15 and TRBJ2-4; D possibly corresponds to TRBD2 (6 bases). CDR3 length: 15 residues. Trimming stripped 2 bases from V and 2 bases from J, with 10 bases between. Germline CDR1 reads LNHNV; CDR2 reads YYDKDF (reference sequence). The CDR3: CATSRSEGSKNIQYF. The CDR3 nucleotides are TGTGCCACCAGCAGATCGGAGGGGTCCAAAAACATTCAGTACTTC.

The chain uses TRBV27 and TRBJ2-7; TRBD2 agrees at 14 bases. The germline CDR1 and CDR2 sequences are MNHEY and SMNVEV (reference sequence). V lost 3 bases and J lost 7; bases outside the gene matches: 2. The CDR3 length is 14 residues. The CDR3, as DNA: TGTGCCAGCAGTTTCGGACTAGCGGGGGGAGAGCAGTACTTC. It translates to CASSFGLAGGEQYF.

This clonotype was detected only a few times. The J gene is TRBJ2-3, the V gene TRBV6-5, with TRBD2 matching over 7 bases. V was pared by 4 bases and J by 6 bases, with 10 bases of the junction left unmatched. Germline V gene data show CDR1 as MNHEY and CDR2 as SVGAGI. This CDR3 region has 15 residues. This CDR3 is CASSSSRGRVDTQYF. Written as DNA, the CDR3 is TGTGCCAGCAGTTCCTCCCGCGGGAGAGTGGATACGCAGTATTTT.

The CDR3 sequence: CASSDRAGAGDEQFF. CDR3 nucleotide sequence: TGTGCCAGCAGTGACCGGGCGGGAGCTGGTGATGAGCAGTTCTTC. The J gene is TRBJ2-1, the V gene TRBV6-4; 7 bases are shared with TRBD2. The CDR3 loop spans 15 amino acids. The germline V gene has CDR1 MRHNA and CDR2 SNTAGT. The V and J ends lost 2 bases and 8 bases, in that order; junction bases with no gene match: 9.

In its sample, this clonotype was seen a few times. The CDR3 sequence: CATSVGGGQETQYF. The DNA for the CDR3 is TGTGCCACTTCGGTAGGGGGAGGCCAAGAGACCCAGTACTTC. The J gene is TRBJ2-5, the V gene TRBV19; TRBD1 or TRBD2 may be the D gene (6 bases each). This CDR3 spans 14 amino acids. CDR1 and CDR2 from the germline V gene are LNHDA and SQIVND (reference sequence). V dropped 10 bases and J dropped 1 base, with 16 bases sitting between them.

The V gene is TRBV18, the J gene TRBJ2-1; 11 nucleotides line up with TRBD1. The trim removed 2 bases at V and 5 bases at J, leaving 2 bases unmatched. The CDR3 contains 15 residues. Germline CDR1 is KGHSH and CDR2 is LQKENI. The CDR3 is CASSPGTGGNNEQFF. In nucleotides, the CDR3 is TGTGCCAGCTCACCAGGGACAGGGGGAAACAATGAGCAGTTCTTC.

The chain's CDR3 is CASSLARWGTEAFF. Written as DNA, the CDR3 is TGTGCCAGCAGTTTAGCGCGGTGGGGGACTGAAGCTTTCTTT. The chain joins TRBV12-3 or TRBV12-4 to TRBJ1-1; maybe TRBD1 (5 bases). The length of the CDR3 is 14 residues. The V and J ends lost 0 bases and 5 bases respectively, with 10 bases between them.

This clonotype was observed a handful of times. The chain is built from TRBV19 and TRBJ1-4; a possible D gene is TRBD1 (5 bases). This CDR3 comprises 13 residues. CDR1 is LNHDA, CDR2 SQIVND, per germline (reference sequence). The V end was cut by 11 bases, the J end by 5 bases, with 15 bases between. CDR3 loop: CAGRQFQNEKLFF. CDR3 sequence (DNA): TGTGCCGGGCGACAGTTCCAAAATGAAAAACTGTTTTTT.

This chain connects TRBV27 to TRBJ1-5, with a tentative D call TRBD1 (6 bases). The V gene's germline CDR1 is MNHEY and CDR2 SMNVEV (reference sequence). The CDR3 contains 13 residues. V dropped 4 bases and J dropped 11 bases, with 15 bases sitting between them. CDR3 amino acids: CASSWDTLGAQHF. The CDR3 bases are TGTGCCAGCAGTTGGGACACCCTCGGGGCCCAGCATTTT.

This clonotype showed up just a few times. Its ends do not fully match the called genes, so a read error is possible. This rearrangement joins TRBV19 to TRBJ2-1; D possibly corresponds to TRBD1 (6 bases). The germline V gene encodes CDR1 LNHDA and CDR2 SQIVND (reference sequence). The CDR3 is made up of 15 amino acids. The CDR3 region is CASRIDRSSYNEQFF. The CDR3 DNA reads as TGTGCCAGTAGGATAGACAGGAGCTCCTACAATGAGCAGTTCTTC.

This clonotype has more than one count but fewer than ten. The chain has TRBV18 and TRBJ2-5, with 7 bases aligning to TRBD2. With 0 bases clipped from V and 10 bases from J, the junction kept 5 bases outside the gene matches. CDR1 and CDR2 from the germline V gene are KGHSH and LQKENI. This CDR3 region has 13 residues. CDR3 sequence (DNA): TGTGCCAGCTCACCACCGGGACTACCTAGCCAGTACTTC. Amino acid sequence: CASSPPGLPSQYF.